Shown below are 29 T cell receptor beta chains from a single sample sequenced in a study of blood T cell repertoires in COVID-19. Assay: immunoSEQ multiplex PCR; the TCRdb copy retains only in-frame clones and omits some. The table records over 150,000 clones, around 74% of them present only once. The source material was peripheral blood. These receptors were taken from a woman of 80 years or more with acute or convalescent COVID-19.

J is TRBJ2-7 and V is TRBV5-1; TRBD2 matches at 13 bases. The CDR3 spans 16 residues. CDR1 is SGHRS, CDR2 YFSETQ, per germline. V was clipped by 4 bases and J by 5 bases; unmatched bases: 9. The CDR3 coding sequence is TGCGCCAGCAGCGTGGGACTAGCGGGGAGTTTGGACGAGCAGTACTTC. Translated: CASSVGLAGSLDEQYF.

The CDR3 DNA is TGCGCCAGCACCTTCCTAGGGGGGCAGGGGGTCGGCGAGCAGTACTTC. Protein sequence: CASTFLGGQGVGEQYF. The rearrangement joins TRBV5-1 to TRBJ2-7, with D possibly being TRBD1 (7 bases). The CDR3 spans 16 residues. Germline V gives CDR1 SGHRS, CDR2 YFSETQ. Trimming pared 6 bases from V and 6 bases from J, leaving 25 bases between.

The chain uses TRBV2 and TRBJ1-5, with 10 bases aligning to TRBD1. This CDR3 comprises 12 residues. CDR1 and CDR2 (germline): SNHLY, FYNNEI. V shed 8 bases and J 9 bases; nucleotides not matched to a gene: 4. CDR3 region: CASRQGAGPQHF. As DNA, the CDR3 is TGTGCCAGCCGACAGGGGGCCGGGCCCCAGCATTTT.

V usage is TRBV9 and J usage is TRBJ1-6, with 7 bases matching TRBD1. The CDR3 totals 14 residues. The V gene end was trimmed by 4 bases and the J gene end by 5 bases; junction bases not matched to a gene: 3. CDR1 SGDLS and CDR2 YYNGEE come from the germline V gene. CDR3 amino acids: CASSQGQNNSPLHF. CDR3 coding DNA: TGTGCCAGCAGCCAGGGACAGAATAATTCACCCCTCCACTTT.

The V and J genes are TRBV7-3 and TRBJ2-1; 14 bases are shared with TRBD2. This CDR3 contains 16 residues. J lost 12 bases, V lost 5 bases, and 12 bases had no gene match. Germline CDR1 and CDR2: SGHTA and FQGTGA. CDR3 nucleotides: TGTGCCAGCAGCAGCCCCGGGACTAGCGGGAGCTCTGGGCAGTTCTTC. Translation gives CASSSPGTSGSSGQFF.

This clone has more than one count but fewer than ten. The genes are TRBV6-2 or TRBV6-3 and TRBJ2-5, with a tentative D call TRBD2 (6 bases). V lost 1 base to trimming and J lost 2 bases, with 8 bases between them. The CDR3 is 14 residues long. Germline V CDR1 and CDR2: MNHEY, SVGEGT. CDR3 coding DNA: TGTGCCAGCAGTTACTTAGCGGTTCAAGAGACCCAGTACTTC. Protein product: CASSYLAVQETQYF.

The gene calls are TRBV5-6 and TRBJ2-5; 9 nucleotides match TRBD1. V lost 5 bases, J lost 3 bases, and 11 bases stayed unmatched. Germline assignment: CDR1 SGHDT and CDR2 YYEEEE. This CDR3 spans 16 amino acids. The CDR3 reads CASRRTGEARKETQYF. CDR3 sequence (DNA): TGTGCCAGCAGGAGGACAGGGGAGGCCAGGAAAGAGACCCAGTACTTC.

This chain connects TRBV24-1 to TRBJ2-5; unclear D gene. The CDR3 runs 13 residues. V was trimmed by 4 bases and J by 0 bases, leaving 5 bases between them. Looked up from germline, CDR1 is KGHDR and CDR2 is SFDVKD. The CDR3 DNA follows: TGTGCCACCAGTGAAAACAACCAAGAGACCCAGTACTTC. Translated: CATSENNQETQYF.

The V call is TRBV15, the J call TRBJ2-7; D not certain. The CDR3 is made up of 12 amino acids. V was pared by 0 bases and J by 9 bases, with 9 bases between. Germline V lookup: CDR1 LNHNV, CDR2 YYDKDF (reference sequence). CDR3 sequence: CATSRDQSRQYF. The CDR3, as DNA: TGTGCCACCAGCAGAGATCAGTCCCGGCAGTACTTC. Together with reference TRBV15 and TRBJ2-7, the CDR3 gives the full variable domain: DAMVIQNPRYQVTQFGKPVTLSCSQTLNHNVMYWYQQKSSQAPKLLFHYYDKDFNNEADTPDNFQSRRPNTSFCFLDIRSPGLGDTAMYLCATSRDQSRQYFGPGTRLTVT.

The V call is TRBV19, the J call TRBJ2-7, with D possibly matching TRBD2 (6 bases). The CDR3 covers 12 residues. V shed 4 bases and J shed 5 bases, with 9 bases lying between them. CDR1 LNHDA and CDR2 SQIVND come from the germline V gene (reference sequence). CDR3 DNA: TGTGCCAGTAGTAATGGACTAAACGAGCAGTACTTC. It codes for CASSNGLNEQYF.

This clone was observed a few times. For the CDR3, the DNA is TGTGCCAGCTCACCAGGGTTGAGTGAGAGGAAAACCTACAATGAGCAGTTCTTC. Translated: CASSPGLSERKTYNEQFF. The chain employs TRBV18 and TRBJ2-1; no definite D call. Trimming cost V 2 bases and J 2 bases, with 19 bases left between them. This CDR3 is built from 18 residues. Per the germline V gene, CDR1 is KGHSH and CDR2 is LQKENI.

V and J are TRBV11-2 and TRBJ2-2; D is possibly TRBD1 (5 bases). This CDR3 has 17 residues. The ends were cut back, 5 bases at V and 8 bases at J, with 24 bases in the middle. Germline V CDR1 and CDR2: SGHAT, FQNNGV. The CDR3 nucleotides read TGTGCCAGCAGCCCAGGGCGCTCAGGGTTCTCAGCTGGGGAGCTGTTTTTT. It specifies CASSPGRSGFSAGELFF.

This clone was picked up a small number of times. The chain combines TRBV5-1 with TRBJ1-1, with 11 bases lining up with TRBD1. Germline V gene data show CDR1 as SGHRS and CDR2 as YFSETQ. This CDR3 is 17 amino acids long. J lost 1 base, V lost 2 bases, and 7 bases had no gene match. The CDR3 nucleotides read TGCGCCAGCAGCTTCCTGGGACAGGGGGGCCAGAACACTGAAGCTTTCTTT. It translates to CASSFLGQGGQNTEAFF.

This clone was seen a handful of times. The chain is built from TRBV27 and TRBJ1-4; D is possibly TRBD1 (6 bases). V dropped 5 bases and J dropped 6 bases, with 13 bases sitting between them. There are 14 residues in the CDR3. Per the germline V gene, CDR1 is MNHEY and CDR2 is SMNVEV (reference sequence). The CDR3 DNA is TGTGCCAGCAGTCCTTGGGACACCTATGAAAAACTGTTTTTT. It encodes CASSPWDTYEKLFF. Full variable domain (outside the CDR3, taken from reference TRBV27 and TRBJ1-4): EAQVTQNPRYLITVTGKKLTVTCSQNMNHEYMSWYRQDPGLGLRQIYYSMNVEVTDKGDVPEGYKVSRKEKRNFPLILESPSPNQTSLYFCASSPWDTYEKLFFGSGTQLSVL.

The V and J genes are TRBV3-1 (or the pseudogene TRBV3-2) and TRBJ1-1; TRBD1 matches 7 bases. This CDR3 spans 15 amino acids. Trimming removed 4 bases from V and 1 base from J; junction bases left unmatched: 6. Germline V CDR1 and CDR2: LGHDT, YNNKEL (reference sequence). CDR3 bases: TGTGCCAGCAGCCTAGGACAGGCTGGGAACACTGAAGCTTTCTTT. It codes for CASSLGQAGNTEAFF.

V and J are TRBV19 and TRBJ2-7, with a possible D match to TRBD2 (6 bases). CDR3 length: 14 amino acids. Per the germline V gene, CDR1 is LNHDA and CDR2 is SQIVND (reference sequence). V lost 3 bases to trimming and J lost 12 bases, with 21 bases between them. CDR3 sequence reads: CASSISGDSRGRYF. CDR3 nucleotide sequence: TGTGCCAGTAGTATCTCGGGGGACTCCCGCGGTCGGTACTTC.

The gene calls are TRBV10-3 and TRBJ2-5, with 7 bases identical to TRBD2. J lost 1 base, V lost 6 bases, and 11 bases had no gene match. The CDR3 is made up of 16 amino acids. From germline, CDR1 is ENHRY and CDR2 SYGVKD. CDR3 bases: TGTGCCATCAGCCGGGGTAGCGGCGGGGGCCAAGAGACCCAGTACTTC. The encoded protein is CAISRGSGGGQETQYF.

This chain links TRBV5-6 with TRBJ2-7; TRBD1 agrees at 7 bases. CDR1 and CDR2 from the germline V gene are SGHDT and YYEEEE. V was clipped by 0 bases and J by 3 bases; unmatched bases: 9. CDR3 length: 16 residues. For the CDR3, the DNA is TGTGCCAGCAGCTTGGCCGACGGGACAGCTGGCTACGAGCAGTACTTC. Translated: CASSLADGTAGYEQYF.

The rearrangement links TRBV19 to TRBJ2-7, with a possible D match to TRBD1 (6 bases). The V gene lost 6 bases and the J gene lost 0 bases, with 12 bases spanning the gap. Germline loops: CDR1 LNHDA, CDR2 SQIVND (reference sequence). The CDR3 is 14 residues long. This CDR3 reads CASSGTISSYEQYF. As DNA, the CDR3 is TGTGCCAGTAGCGGGACAATCAGCTCCTACGAGCAGTACTTC.

The chain employs TRBV18 and TRBJ1-4; D might be TRBD1 (5 bases). V gave up 2 bases and J gave up 8 bases, with 9 bases separating them. The CDR3 sequence is 13 residues long. CDR1 is KGHSH, CDR2 LQKENI, per germline. This CDR3 reads CASSPGRGEKLFF. CDR3 in DNA: TGTGCCAGCTCACCAGGGAGGGGAGAAAAACTGTTTTTT.

Ten or more counts support this clone. The chain is built from TRBV10-3 and TRBJ1-5; no clear D gene. V lost 4 bases and J lost 3, with 4 bases in between. The CDR3 sequence is 12 residues long. Germline CDR1 and CDR2: ENHRY and SYGVKD. This CDR3 is CAISVNNQPQHF. CDR3 DNA: TGTGCCATCAGTGTAAACAATCAGCCCCAGCATTTT.

V is TRBV19 and J is TRBJ2-5; D perhaps matches TRBD2 (6 bases). The V gene lost 5 bases and the J gene lost 2 bases, with 15 bases spanning the gap. The CDR3 consists of 15 residues. Germline CDR1 reads LNHDA; CDR2 reads SQIVND (reference sequence). CDR3: CASSGDWRHQETQYF. The CDR3 region has the DNA TGTGCCAGTAGTGGGGACTGGCGACATCAAGAGACCCAGTACTTC.

This chain uses TRBV7-3 with TRBJ2-1; D unclear. The CDR3 sequence is 15 residues long. CDR1 SGHTA and CDR2 FQGTGA come from the germline V gene. The ends were cut back, 0 bases at V and 5 bases at J, with 11 bases in the middle. As DNA, the CDR3 is TGTGCCAGCAGCTTAACGTCTGGCGGTAACAATGAGCAGTTCTTC. Its protein product is CASSLTSGGNNEQFF.

This clone was counted a few times. The CDR3 DNA sequence: TGTGCCAGCAGTCGGACGGGACAGATAGCCTCTATGAACACTGAAGCTTTCTTT. This encodes CASSRTGQIASMNTEAFF. The V call is TRBV6-6, the J call TRBJ1-1; 7 positions agree with TRBD1. V shed 5 bases and J 0 bases; nucleotides not matched to a gene: 15. From germline, CDR1 is MNHNY and CDR2 SVGAGI (reference sequence). The length of the CDR3 is 18 residues.

The J gene is TRBJ2-3, the V gene TRBV7-9; D gene ambiguous. The CDR3 is 14 residues long. The germline gives CDR1 SEHNR, CDR2 FQNEAQ (reference sequence). V shed 0 bases and J shed 0 bases, with 4 bases lying between them. The CDR3 region is CASSLAPSTDTQYF. The CDR3 coding sequence is TGTGCCAGCAGCTTAGCCCCTAGCACAGATACGCAGTATTTT.

The chain uses TRBV24-1 and TRBJ1-2; 8 bases map to TRBD1. Germline CDR1 is KGHDR and CDR2 is SFDVKD. V gave up 5 bases and J gave up 7 bases; unmatched junction bases: 5. CDR3 size: 13 residues. CDR3 amino acids: CATSGGQGSGYTF. CDR3 DNA sequence: TGTGCCACCAGTGGTGGACAGGGCAGTGGCTACACCTTC.

The V gene is TRBV6-2 or TRBV6-3, the J gene TRBJ2-1; 9 bases agree with TRBD2. The junction had 9 bases not matched to a gene; V was cut back by 4 bases and J by 5 bases. The CDR3 loop spans 16 amino acids. Germline V lookup: CDR1 MNHEY, CDR2 SVGEGT. The CDR3 sequence: CASSSEAGGPDNEQFF. CDR3 nucleotide sequence: TGTGCCAGCAGTTCTGAAGCGGGGGGACCAGACAATGAGCAGTTCTTC.

The gene calls are TRBV6-6 and TRBJ2-1; the match to TRBD2 covers 10 bases. Germline assignment: CDR1 MNHNY and CDR2 SVGAGI (reference sequence). V shed 6 bases and J 6 bases; nucleotides not matched to a gene: 5. The CDR3 has 14 residues. The CDR3 DNA reads TGTGCCAGCAGCCCGGGACTAGCGCCCAATGAGCAGTTCTTC. It encodes CASSPGLAPNEQFF.

The J gene is TRBJ1-1, the V gene TRBV12-3 or TRBV12-4; no reliable D call. Trimming removed 6 bases at V and 4 bases at J, with 12 bases between. This CDR3 contains 13 residues. The CDR3 spells CASSLIASTEAFF. In DNA, the CDR3 is TGTGCCAGCAGCCTAATCGCCTCCACTGAAGCTTTCTTT.